The 24 T cell receptor beta chains below all came from one sample that was sequenced in a study of shared clonotypes between healthy human individuals. Repertoires were generated with immunoSEQ multiplex PCR, while TCRdb's copy carries only in-frame clones and drops some. The table lists some 660,000 clones, about 80% of them singletons. The material sequenced was memory CD4+ T cells sorted from blood. The subset is: CD45RA-negative fraction. The receptors originated from a woman younger than 45 in good health.

This chain uses TRBV7-9 with TRBJ2-1; D is undetermined. In germline, CDR1 is SEHNR, CDR2 FQNEAQ (reference sequence). Trimming shortened V by 3 bases and J by 5 bases, and 17 bases separated the two germline ends. This CDR3 contains 16 residues. The CDR3 protein is CASSLYATKPHNEQFF. For the CDR3, the DNA is TGTGCCAGCAGCTTGTACGCTACAAAGCCTCACAATGAGCAGTTCTTC.

This sequence joins TRBV27 and TRBJ2-5; TRBD2 matches at 9 bases. V was clipped by 8 bases and J by 2 bases; unmatched bases: 6. This CDR3 is 14 amino acids long. CDR1 is MNHEY and CDR2 is SMNVEV in the germline V gene (reference sequence). The CDR3 spells CASRLAEYQETQYF. CDR3 in DNA: TGTGCCAGCCGACTAGCGGAGTATCAAGAGACCCAGTACTTC.

The chain joins TRBV9 to TRBJ2-7, with no clear D. From germline, CDR1 is SGDLS and CDR2 YYNGEE. CDR3 length: 14 amino acids. Trimming took off 0 bases at V and 0 bases at J, with 7 bases between the two ends. The CDR3 coding sequence is TGTGCCAGCAGCGTAGACCCCGGCTCCTACGAGCAGTACTTC. Translation gives CASSVDPGSYEQYF.

The count of this clone is one. The rearrangement links TRBV6-1 to TRBJ2-4; D gene unclear. The CDR3 has 12 residues. The germline V gene has CDR1 MNHNS and CDR2 SASEGT. Trimming cost V 2 bases and J 6 bases, with 5 bases left between them. CDR3 sequence: CASSELGNIQYF. DNA of the CDR3: TGTGCCAGCAGTGAACTGGGAAACATTCAGTACTTC.

This clone was counted only a few times. The rearrangement uses TRBV15 and TRBJ2-2; the D is unclear. This CDR3 region has 13 residues. Per germline, CDR1 LNHNV and CDR2 YYDKDF (reference sequence). V was cut by 8 bases and J by 4 bases, with 11 bases left in between. CDR3 protein: CATGHLLTGELFF. Here the CDR3 DNA reads TGTGCCACCGGGCACCTACTCACCGGGGAGCTGTTTTTT.

This clone was detected many times. V gene TRBV7-3 combines with J gene TRBJ2-1, with 9 bases lining up with TRBD1. The CDR3 has 14 residues. CDR1 and CDR2 from the germline V gene are SGHTA and FQGTGA. V shed 5 bases, J shed 5 bases, and the junction held 4 bases outside the gene matches. CDR3 in DNA: TGTGCCAGCAGCCGGGGACAGGGAAACAATGAGCAGTTCTTC. Protein: CASSRGQGNNEQFF.

The chain carries TRBV29-1 and TRBJ1-3; possibly TRBD1 for D (5 bases). The CDR3 is made up of 13 amino acids. Per germline, CDR1 SQVTM and CDR2 ANQGSEA. Trimming took off 0 bases at V and 5 bases at J, with 8 bases between the two ends. DNA of the CDR3: TGCAGCGTTGAAGAAGGGGCGAGAAACACCATATATTTT. Its protein is CSVEEGARNTIYF.

A few counts support this clone. The chain uses TRBV28 and TRBJ2-7; the D gene is possibly TRBD2 (5 bases). The CDR3 spans 12 residues. V dropped 7 bases and J dropped 6 bases, with 13 bases sitting between them. CDR1 is MDHEN and CDR2 is SYDVKM in the germline V gene. The CDR3 DNA reads TGTGCCAGCAACTCCCACGGGGTCGAGCAGTACTTC. It codes for CASNSHGVEQYF.

This chain joins TRBV6-1 and TRBJ2-3, with unresolved D. The CDR3 spans 15 residues. Germline assignment: CDR1 MNHNS and CDR2 SASEGT. Trimming took 6 bases from V and 4 from J, leaving 17 bases between them. In DNA form, the CDR3 reads TGTGCCAGCAGGCGTTCGGCTCGAATGGCAGATACGCAGTATTTT. Translation gives CASRRSARMADTQYF.

This chain connects TRBV28 to TRBJ1-6; 8 bases match TRBD1. V gave up 8 bases and J gave up 10 bases; unmatched junction bases: 10. The CDR3 consists of 14 residues. CDR1 and CDR2 (germline): MDHEN, SYDVKM. CDR3: CASLTGTGSSPLHF. The CDR3 coding sequence is TGTGCCAGCCTAACCGGGACAGGTTCCTCACCCCTCCACTTT.

The chain is built from TRBV7-3 and TRBJ2-7; 9 nucleotides agree with TRBD1. The V and J ends lost 5 bases and 5 bases, in that order; junction bases with no gene match: 7. Germline V lookup: CDR1 SGHTA, CDR2 FQGTGA. The CDR3 contains 14 residues. In DNA form, the CDR3 reads TGTGCCAGCAGCCCTGACAGGGGGAGGGACGAGCAGTACTTC. Amino acids: CASSPDRGRDEQYF.

This chain links TRBV9 with TRBJ1-5, with D perhaps matching TRBD1 (5 bases). V lost 0 bases to trimming and J lost 7 bases, with 11 bases between them. This CDR3 is 14 amino acids long. Germline V gene lookup returns CDR1 SGDLS and CDR2 YYNGEE. CDR3 in DNA: TGTGCCAGCAGCGTAGCCCCCTCAGGGCAGCCCCAGCATTTT. The encoded protein is CASSVAPSGQPQHF.

Comments on this clone: At one end the junction does not follow the germline gene, possibly because of a read error. The V call is TRBV6-5, the J call TRBJ2-7, with D maybe TRBD2 (6 bases). Germline CDR1 and CDR2: MNHEY and SVGAGI. The CDR3 spans 15 residues. The CDR3 region is CASSYSSVAAYEQYF. In DNA form, the CDR3 reads TGTGCCAGCAGTTACTCGTCGGTAGCGGCCTATGAGCAGTACTTC.

The rearrangement joins TRBV6-6 to TRBJ2-1, with D uncertain. CDR1 and CDR2 from the germline V gene are MNHNY and SVGAGI (reference sequence). V lost 7 bases to trimming and J lost 6 bases, with 7 bases between them. The CDR3 covers 11 residues. This CDR3 reads CASMRSNEQFF. CDR3 nucleotides: TGTGCCAGCATGCGAAGCAATGAGCAGTTCTTC.

The chain is built from TRBV7-2 and TRBJ2-7; 11 nucleotides line up with TRBD2. CDR1 and CDR2 from the germline V gene are SGHTA and FQGNSA. There are 15 residues in the CDR3. V shed 2 bases and J 7 bases; nucleotides not matched to a gene: 7. The CDR3 DNA is TGTGCCAGCAGCTTATCGCTAGCGGGAGGTCGGGAGCAGTACTTC. This codes for CASSLSLAGGREQYF. Full variable domain (outside the CDR3, taken from reference TRBV7-2 and TRBJ2-7): GAGVSQSPSNKVTEKGKDVELRCDPISGHTALYWYRQSLGQGLEFLIYFQGNSAPDKSGLPSDRFSAERTGGSVSTLTIQRTQQEDSAVYLCASSLSLAGGREQYFGPGTRLTVT.

The genes are TRBV28 and TRBJ1-4; the D gene is possibly TRBD1 (5 bases). There are 14 residues in the CDR3. Per the germline V gene, CDR1 is MDHEN and CDR2 is SYDVKM. The V end lost 6 bases, the J end lost 5 bases, and 13 bases lay between the germline ends. The CDR3 protein is CASRPGRPNEKLFF. CDR3 coding DNA: TGTGCCAGCAGGCCGGGACGCCCAAATGAAAAACTGTTTTTT. The full variable domain, its missing parts supplied by reference TRBV28 and TRBJ1-4, is DVKVTQSSRYLVKRTGEKVFLECVQDMDHENMFWYRQDPGLGLRLIYFSYDVKMKEKGDIPEGYSVSREKKERFSLILESASTNQTSMYLCASRPGRPNEKLFFGSGTQLSVL.

Note on this clone: The sample holds other DNA sequences that translate to the same CDR3. The chain carries TRBV11-2 and TRBJ2-7; the match to TRBD2 covers 7 bases. From germline, CDR1 is SGHAT and CDR2 FQNNGV. The CDR3 totals 14 residues. V dropped 3 bases and J dropped 2; count of bases not matched to a gene: 4. The CDR3 DNA is TGTGCCAGCAGCTTGGCGGGAGATACCTACGAGCAGTACTTC. This codes for CASSLAGDTYEQYF.

This clone was found once. Additional DNA sequences in this sample encode the identical CDR3. The chain has TRBV5-1 and TRBJ1-1, with a tentative D call TRBD1 (5 bases). The CDR3 extends over 13 amino acids. V lost 0 bases, J lost 6 bases, and 9 bases lay in between. Germline assignment: CDR1 SGHRS and CDR2 YFSETQ. The CDR3 spells CASSLAGAPEAFF. CDR3 DNA sequence: TGCGCCAGCAGCTTGGCCGGGGCCCCTGAAGCTTTCTTT.

The chain employs TRBV10-2 and TRBJ2-7; TRBD2 matches 8 bases. V shed 8 bases and J 4 bases; nucleotides not matched to a gene: 7. Germline V gives CDR1 WSHSY, CDR2 SAAADI. The CDR3 has 13 residues. CDR3 DNA: TGCGCCAGCCGGGGGGGGTCGGCGTACGAGCAGTACTTC. Translation gives CASRGGSAYEQYF.

As for this clone: This sample also contains other DNA sequences that code for the same CDR3. The CDR3 here is CASSSQGLEQYF. The CDR3, as DNA: TGTGCCAGCAGTTCACAGGGGCTCGAGCAGTACTTC. The rearrangement links TRBV28 to TRBJ2-7, with 7 bases that match TRBD1. Germline values: CDR1 MDHEN, CDR2 SYDVKM. V shed 4 bases and J 6 bases; nucleotides not matched to a gene: 3. The CDR3 runs 12 residues. The entire variable domain, with the rest obtained from reference TRBV28 and TRBJ2-7, is as follows: DVKVTQSSRYLVKRTGEKVFLECVQDMDHENMFWYRQDPGLGLRLIYFSYDVKMKEKGDIPEGYSVSREKKERFSLILESASTNQTSMYLCASSSQGLEQYFGPGTRLTVT.

V usage is TRBV7-8 and J usage is TRBJ1-1; D gene ambiguous. The CDR3 runs 17 residues. The germline V gene encodes CDR1 SGHVS and CDR2 FQNEAQ. With 5 bases removed from V and 0 bases from J, the gap between germline ends came to 19 bases. The CDR3 region has the DNA TGTGCCAGCAGCCCGCTCCGGGCAGACAACCTGAACACTGAAGCTTTCTTT. Amino acid sequence: CASSPLRADNLNTEAFF.

The V call is TRBV2, the J call TRBJ2-1; 10 bases line up with TRBD2. This CDR3 is built from 16 residues. From germline, CDR1 is SNHLY and CDR2 FYNNEI. V dropped 7 bases and J dropped 2; count of bases not matched to a gene: 8. Written as DNA, the CDR3 is TGTGCCAGCAAGGCTAGCGGGAGTAGTACCTACAATGAGCAGTTCTTC. Translating gives CASKASGSSTYNEQFF.

The chain joins TRBV28 to TRBJ2-5; 7 bases align to TRBD2. Losses at the gene ends were 6 bases for V and 3 bases for J; bases not matched to a gene: 13. The CDR3 is made up of 16 amino acids. Germline-derived CDR1 and CDR2 are MDHEN and SYDVKM. The CDR3 protein is CASSPPGWGGEETQYF. The CDR3 DNA is TGTGCCAGCAGCCCCCCCGGGTGGGGGGGGGAAGAGACCCAGTACTTC.

CDR3: CASSPGAGEGDTQYF. CDR3 DNA sequence: TGTGCCAGCAGCCCCGGGGCAGGGGAGGGCGATACGCAGTATTTT. The chain has TRBV5-8 and TRBJ2-3; D might be TRBD2 (7 bases). Looked up from germline, CDR1 is SGHTS and CDR2 is YDEGEE. V was clipped by 4 bases and J by 6 bases, with 18 bases between them. The CDR3 runs to 15 residues.